This record covers a single T cell receptor (beta chain). The antigen is not known. This sample stems from a study of identical twins. TCRdb reprocessed the 5' RACE reads with MiXCR, giving one entry per CDR3 protein. The profile shows under 900,000 distinct CDR3 sequences, about 20% of them singletons. Study-wide results and limits: Fewer insertions were carried by abundant cord blood beta clonotypes, but none was seen in memory repertoires.

The same data also contributed to another study, on T cells expressing NK-cell markers. That report notes: From sorted CD3+CD56+NKG2C+, CD3+CD56+NKG2C- and CD3+CD56-NKG2C+ T cells came the TCR beta repertoires. As a fraction of CD8+ T cells, dominant NKG2C+ clonotypes reached about 1.0-7.0% in six donors. HCMV specificity of the expanded NKG2C+ T cell clones was not established.

Sequencing input: PBMCs. The TCR was taken from a woman aged 18-35 years in good health.

The CDR3 nucleotides are TGTGCCAGCAGGGGGACCCCTGACGACGAGCAGTACTTC. It encodes CASRGTPDDEQYF. The chain is built from TRBV7-3 and TRBJ2-7; D tentatively fits TRBD1 or TRBD2 (5 bases each). V shed 6 bases and J shed 5 bases, with 14 bases lying between them. CDR1 is SGHTA, CDR2 FQGTGA, per germline. The CDR3 covers 13 residues.